Listed below are T cell receptor beta chains from one sample, sequenced in a study of blood T cell repertoires in COVID-19. TCRdb keeps only in-frame clones here, not all; method: immunoSEQ multiplex PCR. The sample lists 55,000 to 60,000 clones; 70% to 90% were seen once. The source material was peripheral blood. These receptors came from a man aged 35-49 years with active COVID-19. Each CDR3 is given with its conserved first and last residue. A D gene is named only where the DNA matches it firmly. Size is omitted from some rows. Given values are once, few, many or a class for expanded clones.

d_call | clone_size | j_call | v_call | cdr3_nt | cdr3_aa
- | - | TRBJ2-3 | TRBV7-2 | TGTGCCAGCAGCCTAGAAGGCAGGGCGAGCACAGATACGCAGTATTTT | CASSLEGRASTDTQYF
- | - | TRBJ2-3 | TRBV27 | TGTGCCAGCAGTTTATCCAGCGGGTTTAGCACAGATACGCAGTATTTT | CASSLSSGFSTDTQYF
TRBD2 | - | TRBJ2-7 | TRBV19 | TGTGCCAGTACCCGGACTAGCGCCTCCTACGAGCAGTACTTC | CASTRTSASYEQYF
- | once | TRBJ2-2 | TRBV7-8 | TGTGCCAGCAGCTTACAACAGGGGAACACCGGGGAGCTGTTTTTT | CASSLQQGNTGELFF
- | - | TRBJ1-2 | TRBV5-1 | TGCGCCAGCAGCTCATTCCTACAGGGTGGAGTCGGCTACACCTTC | CASSSFLQGGVGYTF
- | - | TRBJ1-5 | TRBV3-1/TRBV3-2 | TGTGCCAGCAGCCAAGGTCCGGGCAATCAGCCCCAGCATTTT | CASSQGPGNQPQHF
TRBD1 | once | TRBJ1-2 | TRBV15 | TGTGCCACCAGCGGCAGGGGGAGAGCTAACTATGGCTACACCTTC | CATSGRGRANYGYTF
TRBD1 | - | TRBJ1-6 | TRBV30 | TGTGCCTGGGACAGGGGGAATTCACCCCTCCACTTT | CAWDRGNSPLHF
- | - | TRBJ2-7 | TRBV7-9 | TGTGCCACCAGCCCGCGGGGCAGGGACGAGCAGTACTTC | CATSPRGRDEQYF
- | - | TRBJ2-3 | TRBV1 | TGCACCAGCAGGGAGGCTAAGGGAAGCACAGATACGCAGTATTTT | CTSREAKGSTDTQYF
TRBD1 | once | TRBJ2-7 | TRBV28 | TGTGCCAGCAGTTTGGGTGGGACAGTTTCCGACGAGCAGTACTTC | CASSLGGTVSDEQYF
TRBD2 | - | TRBJ2-1 | TRBV6-1 | TGTGCCAGCAGTGAGCCTAGCGGCTTCTACAATGAGCAGTTCTTC | CASSEPSGFYNEQFF
TRBD1 | - | TRBJ2-1 | TRBV7-8 | TGTGCCAGCAGCTCAAACAGGGGGATAATGTTGGGTAGAAATGAGCAGTTCTTC | CASSSNRGIMLGRNEQFF
TRBD1 | few | TRBJ2-5 | TRBV24-1 | TGTGCCACCAGTGCCACGACCGGGACAGGGGAAGAGACCCAGTACTTC | CATSATTGTGEETQYF
TRBD1 | - | TRBJ1-2 | TRBV19 | TGTGCCAGTAACCCCGCAAGACAGGGGGTGTTTTCCTACACCTTC | CASNPARQGVFSYTF
TRBD2 | few | TRBJ2-2 | TRBV19 | TGTGCCAGTCGTCGGACTAGCGACACCGGGGAGCTGTTTTTT | CASRRTSDTGELFF
- | medium-sized | TRBJ2-7 | TRBV15 | TGTGCCACCAGCAGAGAGTACGCGGCCAAAGAGCAGTACTTC | CATSREYAAKEQYF
TRBD1 | - | TRBJ2-2 | TRBV27 | TGTGCCAGCAGTTTATTAACAGGGGATAAGCTGTTTTTT | CASSLLTGDKLFF
TRBD1 | few | TRBJ1-1 | TRBV5-6 | TGTGCCAGCAGCACCAGGGGGGCGGGTACTGAAGCTTTCTTT | CASSTRGAGTEAFF
TRBD2 | many | TRBJ2-7 | TRBV7-9 | TGTGCCAGCAGCCCCCTCCTCCGACTAGCGTCGAGGGGCGAGCAGTACTTC | CASSPLLRLASRGEQYF
- | - | TRBJ2-2 | TRBV11-1 | TGTGCCAGCAGCCGGACGGGGGACACCGGGGAGCTGTTTTTT | CASSRTGDTGELFF
- | - | TRBJ2-7 | TRBV9 | TGTGCCAGCGGACAGGGAGGGTTCTACGAGCAGTACTTC | CASGQGGFYEQYF
- | - | TRBJ2-2 | TRBV2 | TGTGCCAGCAGTGAAGCGTGGGGCAGACCAAACACCGGGGAGCTGTTTTTT | CASSEAWGRPNTGELFF
TRBD2 | - | TRBJ2-3 | TRBV5-1 | TGCGCCAGCAGCGCCGCTAGCGGGAGGATATCAGATACGCAGTATTTT | CASSAASGRISDTQYF
- | - | TRBJ1-2 | TRBV6-5 | TGTGCCAGCAGTTACGATCCACGGTTTGCTTACTATGGCTACACCTTC | CASSYDPRFAYYGYTF
TRBD2 | - | TRBJ2-1 | TRBV7-6 | TGTGCCAGCAGCTTAGCGGCCGGGGGGTGGACTAGCGGGATCTCTGGCAATGAGCAGTTCTTC | CASSLAAGGWTSGISGNEQFF
TRBD2 | - | TRBJ2-1 | TRBV6-6 | TGTGCCAGCAGGCCGCCTAGCGGGGGGGCAGGGCAGTTCTTC | CASRPPSGGAGQFF
TRBD2 | - | TRBJ2-1 | TRBV29-1 | TGCAGCGTTGTCACCAGCGGGAGCGGTGAGCAGTTCTTC | CSVVTSGSGEQFF
- | - | TRBJ1-1 | TRBV28 | TGTGCCGTCGAGGGTAATACTGAAGCTTTCTTT | CAVEGNTEAFF
- | - | TRBJ2-2 | TRBV11-2 | TGTGCCAGCAGCCCCTTCGGGGAGCTGTTTTTT | CASSPFGELFF
TRBD1 | few | TRBJ1-5 | TRBV6-5 | TGTGCCAGCATTAAACCGGGACAGGAGAATCAGCCCCAGCATTTT | CASIKPGQENQPQHF
- | - | TRBJ2-7 | TRBV12-3/TRBV12-4 | TGTGCCAGCAGTTTAGTGAGAAACGAGCAGTACTTC | CASSLVRNEQYF
TRBD1 | - | TRBJ1-2 | TRBV5-4 | TGTGCCAGCAGCTTGGGACAGGGGGCGCAGGGCTACACCTTC | CASSLGQGAQGYTF
TRBD1 | - | TRBJ1-5 | TRBV5-1 | TGCGCCAGCAGCGTACAGGGGGGCCCCAATCAGCCCCAGCATTTT | CASSVQGGPNQPQHF
TRBD2 | - | TRBJ2-3 | TRBV6-4 | TGTGCCAGCAGAGACCAGGGACTAGCCACAGATACGCAGTATTTT | CASRDQGLATDTQYF
TRBD1 | - | TRBJ1-4 | TRBV7-2 | TGTGCCACCAGGGGACAGGGGGCGGATGAAAAACTGTTTTTT | CATRGQGADEKLFF
- | - | TRBJ2-7 | TRBV18 | TGTGCCAGCTCACCCGACTTTACCTACGAGCAGTACTTC | CASSPDFTYEQYF
TRBD1 | - | TRBJ1-6 | TRBV6-5 | TGTGCCAGCAGGCGACAGGGGGGAGCACCCCTCCACTTT | CASRRQGGAPLHF
- | - | TRBJ1-2 | TRBV28 | TGTGCCAGCAGTTTCGGGAGGCGCGTAAACTATGGCTACACCTTC | CASSFGRRVNYGYTF
TRBD2 | - | TRBJ2-7 | TRBV7-6 | TGTGCCAGCAGCTTGCACCTGGGACTAGCGGGAGTGAGCTCCTACGAGCAGTACTTC | CASSLHLGLAGVSSYEQYF